Below, 25 T cell receptor beta chains from the same sample are listed, as sequenced in a study of siplizumab effects on memory and regulatory T cells. TCRdb's copy holds only in-frame clones and misses some; the assay was immunoSEQ multiplex PCR. Among 95,000 to 130,000 clones, about 94% were seen once, and the ten largest hold 1.5% to 2%. Material: non-Treg CD4+ T cells sorted from blood. The source of these receptors is a human donor in good health.

A word on this clone: The junction does not match germline at one end; this may be a read error. The rearrangement joins TRBV27 to TRBJ2-5; 12 bases agree with TRBD2. The J call may be faulty, since TRBJ2-7 better matches the DNA end. Germline V gene sequence: CDR1 MNHEY, CDR2 SMNVEV (reference sequence). This CDR3 region has 16 residues. CDR3 sequence reads: CASSLSLLAGGYEQYF. CDR3 coding DNA: TGTGCCAGCAGTCTATCGCTACTAGCGGGAGGATACGAGCAGTACTTC.

The J gene is TRBJ2-7, the V gene TRBV19, with D maybe TRBD2 (6 bases). V was clipped by 5 bases and J by 0 bases, with 11 bases between them. The CDR3 runs 14 residues. Germline loops: CDR1 LNHDA, CDR2 SQIVND (reference sequence). The CDR3 reads CASSQGGSSYEQYF. The CDR3, as DNA: TGTGCCAGTAGTCAGGGAGGTAGCTCCTACGAGCAGTACTTC.

The CDR3 DNA reads as TGCAGTGCTAGAGATGCCTACGAGCAGTACTTC. Translation gives CSARDAYEQYF. The rearrangement links TRBV20-1 to TRBJ2-7; D call uncertain. This CDR3 is 11 amino acids long. Germline V gene sequence: CDR1 DFQATT, CDR2 SNEGSKA (reference sequence). V was shortened by 0 bases and J by 2 bases, with 2 bases between the two germline ends.

The CDR3 nucleotides read TGTGCCATCACTGGGACGACGAACACCGGGGAGCTGTTTTTT. It codes for CAITGTTNTGELFF. This chain connects TRBV10-3 to TRBJ2-2; D tentatively fits TRBD1 or TRBD2 (5 bases each). Germline CDR1 is ENHRY and CDR2 is SYGVKD. The CDR3 has 14 residues. Trimming stripped 7 bases from V and 0 bases from J, with 9 bases between.

V is TRBV4-2 and J is TRBJ2-6; D is possibly TRBD2 (5 bases). This CDR3 is built from 15 residues. Trimming took off 5 bases at V and 3 bases at J, with 11 bases between the two ends. Germline V CDR1 and CDR2: LGHNA, YNFKEQ. CDR3 in amino acids: CASSSFRGGANVLTF. CDR3 nucleotide sequence: TGTGCCAGCAGCTCGTTTCGGGGTGGGGCCAACGTCCTGACTTTC.

The chain has TRBV6-5 and TRBJ1-2; a weak D match, TRBD1 (5 bases). CDR1 MNHEY and CDR2 SVGAGI come from the germline V gene. Trimming cost V 2 bases and J 4 bases, with 14 bases left between them. The CDR3 runs to 15 residues. CDR3 region: CASSYDGGDGYGYTF. In DNA, the CDR3 is TGTGCCAGCAGTTACGACGGAGGGGACGGCTATGGCTACACCTTC.

This chain uses TRBV6-1 with TRBJ1-4; the D gene is possibly TRBD1 (5 bases). CDR1 is MNHNS and CDR2 is SASEGT in the germline V gene. V lost 6 bases, J lost 1 base, and 9 bases lay in between. The CDR3 totals 14 residues. The DNA of the CDR3 is TGTGCCAGCAGCGCGGGGGGAACTAATGAAAAACTGTTTTTT. As protein: CASSAGGTNEKLFF.

This chain connects TRBV7-9 to TRBJ2-7; possible D gene TRBD2, 5 bases. V was shortened by 4 bases and J by 4 bases, with 17 bases between the two germline ends. CDR1 SEHNR and CDR2 FQNEAQ come from the germline V gene (reference sequence). CDR3 length: 15 amino acids. CDR3 sequence reads: CASSSTTGNYYEQYF. CDR3 DNA: TGTGCCAGCAGCTCAACCACCGGGAATTATTACGAGCAGTACTTC.

The chain has TRBV6-5 and TRBJ1-1; D remains ambiguous. The CDR3 covers 13 residues. V was trimmed by 3 bases and J by 1 base, leaving 6 bases between them. The V gene's germline CDR1 is MNHEY and CDR2 SVGAGI. The CDR3 spells CASSYFWNTEAFF. The CDR3 DNA follows: TGTGCCAGCAGTTATTTTTGGAACACTGAAGCTTTCTTT.

V usage is TRBV18 and J usage is TRBJ1-4; D might be TRBD1 (6 bases). V lost 6 bases and J 13 bases, leaving 21 bases between the germline ends. The CDR3 has 14 residues. Germline lookup yields CDR1 KGHSH and CDR2 LQKENI. The CDR3 nucleotides read TGTGCCAGCTCTCTACCCGGGGCCCAGGGGCTACTGTTTTTT. It translates to CASSLPGAQGLLFF. The whole variable domain, remainder taken from reference TRBV18 and TRBJ1-4, is NAGVMQNPRHLVRRRGQEARLRCSPMKGHSHVYWYRQLPEEGLKFMVYLQKENIIDESGMPKERFSAEFPKEGPSILRIQQVVRGDSAAYFCASSLPGAQGLLFFGSGTQLSVL.

This chain joins TRBV5-1 and TRBJ2-7; 7 bases line up with TRBD1. V dropped 2 bases and J dropped 7; count of bases not matched to a gene: 6. Per the germline V gene, CDR1 is SGHRS and CDR2 is YFSETQ. CDR3 length equals 13 residues. DNA for the CDR3: TGCGCCAGCAGCTTCAAGGGGGCGGTTGAGCAGTACTTC. Amino acid sequence: CASSFKGAVEQYF.

This clone has only one observation. The CDR3 spells CASSREGQSYEQYF. The CDR3 DNA sequence: TGTGCCAGCTCACGCGAGGGACAGTCCTACGAGCAGTACTTC. V is TRBV18 and J is TRBJ2-7; 7 bases map to TRBD1. J lost 1 base, V lost 4 bases, and 4 bases had no gene match. Germline lookup yields CDR1 KGHSH and CDR2 LQKENI. This CDR3 has 14 amino acids. The full variable domain, with the rest looked up from reference TRBV18 and TRBJ2-7, is NAGVMQNPRHLVRRRGQEARLRCSPMKGHSHVYWYRQLPEEGLKFMVYLQKENIIDESGMPKERFSAEFPKEGPSILRIQQVVRGDSAAYFCASSREGQSYEQYFGPGTRLTVT.

This chain joins TRBV29-1 and TRBJ1-1; weak D call: TRBD1 (5 bases). CDR1 is SQVTM, CDR2 ANQGSEA, per germline. Trimming took off 7 bases at V and 2 bases at J, with 23 bases between the two ends. This CDR3 is built from 16 residues. CDR3 nucleotide sequence: TGCAGCGGCGATCAAGTGGGGCGGGGGGAAAACACTGAAGCTTTCTTT. This codes for CSGDQVGRGENTEAFF.

The V call is TRBV5-6, the J call TRBJ1-3; TRBD1 is a possible D gene (5 bases). This CDR3 comprises 13 residues. CDR1 is SGHDT and CDR2 is YYEEEE in the germline V gene. With 4 bases removed from V and 1 base from J, the gap between germline ends came to 6 bases. CDR3 in amino acids: CASSGGSGNTIYF. DNA of the CDR3: TGTGCCAGCAGCGGGGGTTCTGGAAACACCATATATTTT.

The chain is built from TRBV4-2 and TRBJ1-3, with D unclear. The germline V gene has CDR1 LGHNA and CDR2 YNFKEQ. This CDR3 has 15 residues. V lost 0 bases, J lost 7 bases, and 13 bases lay in between. CDR3 in DNA: TGTGCCAGCAGCCAAGAGCTAGGGTCGGGGAACACCATATATTTT. This gives the protein CASSQELGSGNTIYF.

The CDR3 coding sequence is TGCGCCAGCAGCATCACACTAGCGACCCATCTTGAGACCCAGTACTTC. Translating it yields CASSITLATHLETQYF. This chain connects TRBV5-1 to TRBJ2-5; 7 bases map to TRBD2. CDR1 and CDR2 (germline): SGHRS, YFSETQ. Unmatched junction bases numbered 14, after V lost 4 bases and J lost 5 bases. The CDR3 sequence is 16 residues long. Combining the CDR3 with reference TRBV5-1 and TRBJ2-5 gives the whole variable domain KAGVTQTPRYLIKTRGQQVTLSCSPISGHRSVSWYQQTPGQGLQFLFEYFSETQRNKGNFPGRFSGRQFSNSRSEMNVSTLELGDSALYLCASSITLATHLETQYFGPGTRLLVL.

The V and J genes are TRBV7-3 and TRBJ2-3; D is uncertain. The CDR3 spans 13 residues. V lost 1 base and J 1 base, leaving 3 bases between the germline ends. The germline V gene has CDR1 SGHTA and CDR2 FQGTGA. CDR3 DNA: TGTGCCAGCAGCTTAAAGGGCACAGATACGCAGTATTTT. Amino acids: CASSLKGTDTQYF.

The chain links TRBV5-1 to TRBJ2-7; no reliable D call. Trimming took off 0 bases at V and 3 bases at J, with 7 bases between the two ends. From germline, CDR1 is SGHRS and CDR2 YFSETQ. The CDR3 loop spans 13 amino acids. The CDR3 DNA follows: TGCGCCAGCAGCTTGGGACAAAACTACGAGCAGTACTTC. Its translation: CASSLGQNYEQYF.

The chain uses TRBV5-1 and TRBJ2-4; maybe TRBD2 (6 bases). V was cut by 0 bases and J by 4 bases, with 11 bases left in between. The germline V gene encodes CDR1 SGHRS and CDR2 YFSETQ. This CDR3 spans 15 amino acids. The CDR3 nucleotides read TGCGCCAGCAGCTTGGTTGGGACTGGGAAAAACATTCAGTACTTC. Translated: CASSLVGTGKNIQYF.

The rearrangement joins TRBV6-1 to TRBJ2-7, with D perhaps being TRBD1 or TRBD2 (6 bases each). The CDR3 runs to 15 residues. Trimming took off 6 bases at V and 2 bases at J, with 17 bases between the two ends. The germline gives CDR1 MNHNS, CDR2 SASEGT. CDR3 nucleotides: TGTGCCAGCAGGGACTACCGGGACACCACCTACGAGCAGTACTTC. It specifies CASRDYRDTTYEQYF.

This chain connects TRBV30 to TRBJ1-1; tentative D call: TRBD1 (5 bases). CDR1 is GTSNPN, CDR2 SVGIG, per germline (reference sequence). This CDR3 has 12 amino acids. Between the trimmed V and J ends, which lost 3 bases and 3 bases, there was a span of 8 bases. CDR3 sequence (DNA): TGTGCCTGGAGAGGGGCCCACACTGAAGCTTTCTTT. As protein: CAWRGAHTEAFF.

V and J are TRBV6-1 and TRBJ1-1; 7 nucleotides align to TRBD1. After removal of 8 bases from V and 4 bases from J, the junction contained 7 bases not matched to a gene. The germline V gene has CDR1 MNHNS and CDR2 SASEGT. This CDR3 region has 13 residues. The CDR3 DNA follows: TGTGCCAGCGAGGCAGGGGGAATCACTGAAGCTTTCTTT. It yields the protein CASEAGGITEAFF.

The rearrangement joins TRBV6-6 to TRBJ2-7; D possibly matches TRBD1 or TRBD2 (5 bases each). Germline V gene data show CDR1 as MNHNY and CDR2 as SVGAGI (reference sequence). The CDR3 runs 13 residues. V was pared by 6 bases and J by 2 bases, with 11 bases between. The CDR3 reads CASRRDRAYEQYF. Written as DNA, the CDR3 is TGTGCCAGCAGAAGGGACCGCGCCTACGAGCAGTACTTC.

This clone has just one count. The CDR3 DNA follows: TGCGCCAGCAGCCAAGGGGGACAGGCGAGCTCCTACAATGAGCAGTTCTTC. Translated, it gives CASSQGGQASSYNEQFF. The chain uses TRBV4-1 and TRBJ2-1; 8 bases map to TRBD1. The CDR3 covers 17 residues. In germline, CDR1 is MGHRA, CDR2 YSYEKL. The V and J ends lost 1 base and 0 bases, in that order; junction bases with no gene match: 5.

CDR3 amino acids: CASSYDRGGELFF. CDR3 DNA: TGTGCCAGCAGTTACGACAGGGGCGGGGAGCTGTTTTTT. The chain uses TRBV5-8 and TRBJ2-2; 8 bases align to TRBD1. Germline V CDR1 and CDR2: SGHTS, YDEGEE. This CDR3 has 13 amino acids. V lost 5 bases and J lost 7; bases outside the gene matches: 4.